The T cell receptor beta chain described here comes from a study of blood T cell repertoires in COVID-19 (dated by TCRdb to 2018 to 2021). At the level of the whole study: The collaborator samples originated in the United States, Italy and Spain and spanned the acute and convalescent phases of COVID-19. The prospective study material was composed of cDNA or gDNA derived from T cells, B-cell-depleted T cells, or PBMCs. Deeply sampled blood TCRbeta repertoires from subjects exposed to, actively infected with, or recovered from COVID-19 were included in the dataset. The repertoires were released in a freely available public database meant as a resource for research on the immune response to SARS-CoV-2. Samples were obtained from the ongoing ImmuneRACE study (first 160 participants) and from about 1,300 subjects provided by 6 global collaborators. Nearly every sample came with metadata listing a de-identified subject ID, COVID-19 status, age in years and sex. HLA class I and class II types, where available, came from metadata supplied by the sample provider rather than from assay-based typing. The paper's findings and limits, for the study overall: The amount of clinical and demographic metadata varied by source and participant and was provided uncurated.

One collaborating source in Seattle enrolled patients while the patients were actively infected and followed the patients over time throughout the course of disease. Whole blood was collected in K2EDTA tubes by collaborating institutions according to the institutions' own protocols. For TCRbeta analysis, collaborator samples were shipped as frozen whole blood, as isolated PBMCs, or as DNA extracted from either sample type. TCRbeta CDR3 regions were amplified from genomic DNA by means of the immunoSEQ Assay, a bias-controlled multiplex PCR. The authors processed their data as follows. Nucleated cell counts per sample were estimated from amplification of reference gene primers within the assay. To quantify the absolute abundance of each unique TCRbeta CDR3 rearrangement, sequence reads were collapsed and filtered. For each sample, productive Simpson clonality was calculated by taking the square root of Simpson's diversity index across productive rearrangements. Drawn from immuneACCESS, this table holds only the in-frame rearrangements with V and J called that TCRdb kept. Clones are partly lost; checked studies trace under half to an unresolved V gene and leave the rest unexplained. V and J calls and clone size are given by that table; D and trimming were obtained from the DNA. The sample table records about 200,000 clones; 75% to 85% of these occur just once. In total, the top ten clones hold 8% to 10% of the sample.

The CDR3 contains 13 residues, cysteine and phenylalanine counted. The sequence is cut down to CDR3 DNA, 39 bases in frame from base 1. V loses 4 bases of germline sequence and J loses 4 bases, and the interval between the two ends is 10 bases. Details on this clone: This clone's antigen is unknown. Base qualities are not provided; no much larger clone lies one nucleotide away.

The sequence is built from TRBV12-3 or TRBV12-4 and TRBJ1-2; the D gene is possibly TRBD1, with 6 bases matching. The receptor comes from a woman at least 80 years old with COVID-19, enrolled during active disease. The sample comprised peripheral blood. The DNA sequence reads TGTGCCAGCAGTTGGACAGAGGTCTATGGCTACACCTTC. Its translation reads: CASSWTEVYGYTF.